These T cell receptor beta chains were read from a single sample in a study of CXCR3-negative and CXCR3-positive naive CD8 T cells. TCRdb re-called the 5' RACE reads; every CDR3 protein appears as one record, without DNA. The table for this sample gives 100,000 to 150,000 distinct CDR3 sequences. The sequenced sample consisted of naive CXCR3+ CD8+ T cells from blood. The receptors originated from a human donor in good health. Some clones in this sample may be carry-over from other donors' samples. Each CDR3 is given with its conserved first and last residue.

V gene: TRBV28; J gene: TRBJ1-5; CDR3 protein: CASSKSPEPKGGERPQHF
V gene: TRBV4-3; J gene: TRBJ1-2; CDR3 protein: CASSQFRGNYGYTF
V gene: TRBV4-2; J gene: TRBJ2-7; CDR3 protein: CASSQLGLMSSYEQYF
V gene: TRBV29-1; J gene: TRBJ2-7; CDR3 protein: CSVEGEAYEQYF
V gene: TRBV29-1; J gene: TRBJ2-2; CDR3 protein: CSVDRVAGELFF
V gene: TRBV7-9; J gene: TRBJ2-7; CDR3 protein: CASSLVPLYEQYF
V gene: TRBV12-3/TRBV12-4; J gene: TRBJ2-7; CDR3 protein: CASSETSGGLTYEQYF
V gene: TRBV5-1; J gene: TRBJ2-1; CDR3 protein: CASSFGGGPNEQFF
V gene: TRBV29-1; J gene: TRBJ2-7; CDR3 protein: CSVEWAGGSYEQYF
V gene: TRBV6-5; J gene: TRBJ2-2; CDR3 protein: CASSYQGTYTGELFF
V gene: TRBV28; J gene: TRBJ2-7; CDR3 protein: CASLPLRDHIFEQYF
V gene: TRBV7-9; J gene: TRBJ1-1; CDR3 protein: CASSSSPGSNTEAFF
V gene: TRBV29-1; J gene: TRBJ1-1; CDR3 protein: CSVEDAGASYEAFF
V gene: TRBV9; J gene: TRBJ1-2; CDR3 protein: CASSVGGTTGAYGYTF
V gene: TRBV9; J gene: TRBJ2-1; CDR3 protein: CASSVQATTDEQFF
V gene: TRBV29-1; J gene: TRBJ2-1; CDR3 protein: CSVVRAGTLSSDEQFF
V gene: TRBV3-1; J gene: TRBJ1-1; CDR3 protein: CASSQDPGGGGTEAFF
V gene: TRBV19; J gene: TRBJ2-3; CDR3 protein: CASSIRDLSTDTQYF
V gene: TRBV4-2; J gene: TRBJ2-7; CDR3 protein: CASSPWTSGYEQYF
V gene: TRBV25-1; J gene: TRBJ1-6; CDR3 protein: CASSEYDRAYNSPLHF
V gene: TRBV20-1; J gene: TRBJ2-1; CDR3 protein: CSARPRAGSSYNEQFF
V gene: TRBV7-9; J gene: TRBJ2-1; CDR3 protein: CASSFSRKGRSHEQFF
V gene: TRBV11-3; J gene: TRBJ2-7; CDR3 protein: CASSFAGDYEQYF
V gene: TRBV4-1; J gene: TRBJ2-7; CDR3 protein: CASGYRSGYEQYF
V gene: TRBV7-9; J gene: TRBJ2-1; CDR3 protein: CASSLDAGLELYNEQFF
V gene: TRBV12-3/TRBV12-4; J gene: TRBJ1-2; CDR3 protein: CASSLSGQPYGYTF
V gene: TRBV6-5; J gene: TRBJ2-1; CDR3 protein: CASSRDGLYNEQFF
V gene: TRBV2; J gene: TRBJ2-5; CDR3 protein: CASSDLAETQETQYF
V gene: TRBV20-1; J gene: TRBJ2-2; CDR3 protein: CSARDSGLNGGRNTGELFF
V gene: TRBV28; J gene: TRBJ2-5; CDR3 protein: CASSLRSEQETQYF
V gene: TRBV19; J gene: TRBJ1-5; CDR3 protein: CASSIGDQPQHF
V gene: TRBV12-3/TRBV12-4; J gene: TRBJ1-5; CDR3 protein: CASSFFGARGNQPQHF
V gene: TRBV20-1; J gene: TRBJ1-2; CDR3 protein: CSADSYNYGYTF
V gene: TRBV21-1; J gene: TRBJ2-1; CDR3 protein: CASLKEAGTNEQLF
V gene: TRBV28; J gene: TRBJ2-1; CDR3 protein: CASRPRQAVYNEQFF
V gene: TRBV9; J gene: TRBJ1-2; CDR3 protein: CASSGGRDTSPDHYGYTF
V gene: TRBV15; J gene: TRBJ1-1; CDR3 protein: CATSRESTEAFF
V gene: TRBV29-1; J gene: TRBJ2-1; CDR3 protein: CSVEDTGTPYNEQFF
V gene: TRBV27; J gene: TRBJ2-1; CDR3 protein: CASSLRGSNEQFF
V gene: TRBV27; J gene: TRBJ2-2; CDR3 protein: CASSLSPGGTGELFF
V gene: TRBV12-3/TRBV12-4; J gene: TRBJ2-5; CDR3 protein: CASSLRGLAGGQETQYF
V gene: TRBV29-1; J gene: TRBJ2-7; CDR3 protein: CSVGQGNSYEQYF
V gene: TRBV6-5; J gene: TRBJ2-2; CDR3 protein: CATMGPPGELFF
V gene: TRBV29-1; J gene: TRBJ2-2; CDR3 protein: CSVVWDTGELFF
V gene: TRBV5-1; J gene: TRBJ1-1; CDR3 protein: CASSLGRGWNTEAFF
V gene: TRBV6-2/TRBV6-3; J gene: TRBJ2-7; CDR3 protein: CASSPPRGEAFYEQYF